Listed here are 15 T cell receptor beta chains from one sample, sequenced in a study of cytomegalovirus exposure and HLA in healthy donors. Amplification used 60 Vbeta primers and 13 Jbeta primers. The repertoire was sequenced with immunoSEQ multiplex PCR; TCRdb's copy has only in-frame clones and lacks some. The table lists roughly 190,000 clones, almost 80% of them singletons. Material for sequencing was PBMCs. Every receptor here comes from a young woman in good health and CMV-seronegative.

In regard to this clone: One end of the junction varies from germline; a read error may be responsible. The chain is built from TRBV7-9 and TRBJ1-3, with a weak D call TRBD1 (5 bases). This CDR3 region has 12 residues. Germline V gene lookup returns CDR1 SEHNR and CDR2 FQNEAQ (reference sequence). This CDR3 is CSSSSVTDTIYF. The CDR3 DNA reads TGTTCCAGCAGCTCAGTGACAGACACCATATATTTT. The full variable domain, rest sourced from reference TRBV7-9 and TRBJ1-3, is DTGVSQNPRHKITKRGQNVTFRCDPISEHNRLYWYRQTLGQGPEFLTYFQNEAQLEKSRLLSDRFSAERPKGSFSTLEIQRTEQGDSAMYLCSSSSVTDTIYFGEGSWLTVV.

The V and J genes are TRBV5-4 and TRBJ2-7; 7 positions match TRBD1. This CDR3 is built from 14 residues. Germline CDR1 SGHNT, CDR2 YYREEE (reference sequence). V dropped 5 bases and J dropped 3; count of bases not matched to a gene: 8. CDR3 protein: CASSHTGARYEQYF. The CDR3 coding sequence is TGTGCCAGCAGTCACACAGGGGCTCGCTACGAGCAGTACTTC.

This chain links TRBV9 with TRBJ2-3; tentative D call: TRBD2 (6 bases). The CDR3 contains 17 residues. Trimming pared 3 bases from V and 2 bases from J, leaving 19 bases between. Germline V lookup: CDR1 SGDLS, CDR2 YYNGEE. This chain's CDR3 is CASSGGRESTFTDTQYF. Written as DNA, the CDR3 is TGTGCCAGCAGCGGGGGTCGGGAGTCCACCTTCACAGATACGCAGTATTTT. Based on the CDR3 plus reference TRBV9 and TRBJ2-3, the full variable domain is DSGVTQTPKHLITATGQRVTLRCSPRSGDLSVYWYQQSLDQGLQFLIQYYNGEERAKGNILERFSAQQFPDLHSELNLSSLELGDSALYFCASSGGRESTFTDTQYFGPGTRLTVL.

The rearrangement links TRBV4-3 to TRBJ2-7; the match to TRBD2 covers 8 bases. CDR1 is LGHNA, CDR2 YSLEER, per germline. The CDR3 spans 15 residues. V dropped 1 base and J dropped 3; count of bases not matched to a gene: 5. The CDR3 DNA reads as TGCGCCAGCAGCCAAGTGTCGGGAGGGTTCTACGAGCAGTACTTC. Translated, it gives CASSQVSGGFYEQYF.

V is TRBV9 and J is TRBJ2-7; 11 nucleotides align to TRBD1. Germline trimming cut 4 bases from V and 1 base from J; bases unmatched to any gene: 7. Germline CDR1 and CDR2: SGDLS and YYNGEE. CDR3 length: 16 amino acids. The CDR3 DNA follows: TGTGCCAGCAGCTCCCCCCGGGACAGGGGGTCCTACGAGCAGTACTTC. Translation gives CASSSPRDRGSYEQYF.

The chain links TRBV27 to TRBJ2-7; 12 positions match TRBD2. The junction had 13 bases not matched to a gene; V was cut back by 4 bases and J by 3 bases. Germline lookup yields CDR1 MNHEY and CDR2 SMNVEV (reference sequence). CDR3 length equals 18 residues. CDR3 region: CASSSIYLAGGHHYEQYF. The CDR3 nucleotides read TGTGCCAGCAGTTCCATATACCTAGCGGGAGGGCACCACTACGAGCAGTACTTC.

V is TRBV30 and J is TRBJ2-7; perhaps TRBD2 as D (5 bases). CDR1 is GTSNPN and CDR2 is SVGIG in the germline V gene (reference sequence). The CDR3 sequence is 14 residues long. V was clipped by 2 bases and J by 4 bases, with 15 bases between them. The CDR3 nucleotides are TGTGCCTGGAGTAAACTCGCGGGTCCTTACGAGCAGTACTTC. This codes for CAWSKLAGPYEQYF.

The rearrangement uses TRBV30 and TRBJ1-2, with D maybe TRBD1 (5 bases). Germline CDR1 and CDR2: GTSNPN and SVGIG (reference sequence). CDR3 length: 14 residues. Between the trimmed V and J ends, which lost 1 base and 3 bases, there was a span of 12 bases. The DNA of the CDR3 is TGTGCCTGGAGTGCCCTAGGAGGGGACTATGGCTACACCTTC. It yields the protein CAWSALGGDYGYTF.

The rearrangement uses TRBV28 and TRBJ2-2; 7 bases fit TRBD1. CDR3 length equals 15 residues. Germline CDR1 is MDHEN and CDR2 is SYDVKM. Germline trimming cut 7 bases from V and 1 base from J; bases unmatched to any gene: 6. The CDR3 is CASTSDRENTGELFF. The CDR3 DNA reads TGTGCCAGCACCTCCGACAGGGAGAACACCGGGGAGCTGTTTTTT.

This clone was counted once. The rearrangement joins TRBV5-1 to TRBJ2-5; 7 bases match TRBD2. Germline V lookup: CDR1 SGHRS, CDR2 YFSETQ. This CDR3 has 15 amino acids. The trim removed 2 bases at V and 2 bases at J, leaving 6 bases unmatched. Written as DNA, the CDR3 is TGCGCCAGCAGCTTAGGCTCTAGCGGTCAAGAGACCCAGTACTTC. Protein: CASSLGSSGQETQYF.

In its sample, this clone was seen a few times. The rearrangement links TRBV5-6 to TRBJ2-7; D perhaps matches TRBD1 (6 bases). CDR3 size: 14 residues. Germline V gives CDR1 SGHDT, CDR2 YYEEEE. V was clipped by 0 bases and J by 6 bases, with 13 bases between them. In nucleotides, the CDR3 is TGTGCCAGCAGCTTGGTACAGGGTTCCCTCGAGCAGTACTTC. It is translated as CASSLVQGSLEQYF.

This clone was seen a handful of times. The rearrangement uses TRBV11-2 and TRBJ2-7; D might be TRBD1 (6 bases). Trimming took off 0 bases at V and 5 bases at J, with 23 bases between the two ends. The CDR3 loop spans 18 amino acids. CDR1 and CDR2 (germline): SGHAT, FQNNGV. The CDR3 bases are TGTGCCAGCAGCTTAGATATGGGGGCGCAGGTAGTTTTACACGAGCAGTACTTC. Its protein product is CASSLDMGAQVVLHEQYF.

The chain recombines TRBV4-1 with TRBJ1-4, with TRBD1 identical over 7 bases. This CDR3 spans 16 amino acids. V lost 4 bases and J lost 0; bases outside the gene matches: 5. The germline V gene encodes CDR1 MGHRA and CDR2 YSYEKL. The CDR3: CASSRDRDPTNEKLFF. For the CDR3, the DNA is TGCGCCAGCAGCCGTGACAGGGACCCAACTAATGAAAAACTGTTTTTT.

A single count supports this clone. This rearrangement joins TRBV5-1 to TRBJ2-1, with TRBD2 matching 10 bases. The CDR3 consists of 16 residues. Trimming removed 2 bases from V and 2 bases from J; junction bases left unmatched: 4. The germline V gene encodes CDR1 SGHRS and CDR2 YFSETQ. The CDR3 reads CASSFLAGAAYNEQFF. The CDR3 DNA follows: TGCGCCAGCAGCTTCCTAGCGGGGGCTGCCTACAATGAGCAGTTCTTC. The full variable domain, in which reference TRBV5-1 and TRBJ2-1 provide the parts outside the CDR3, is KAGVTQTPRYLIKTRGQQVTLSCSPISGHRSVSWYQQTPGQGLQFLFEYFSETQRNKGNFPGRFSGRQFSNSRSEMNVSTLELGDSALYLCASSFLAGAAYNEQFFGPGTRLTVL.

The gene calls are TRBV29-1 and TRBJ2-2, with a possible D match to TRBD1 (6 bases). This CDR3 spans 12 amino acids. Trimming shortened V by 6 bases and J by 6 bases, and 11 bases separated the two germline ends. The germline V gene encodes CDR1 SQVTM and CDR2 ANQGSEA. The CDR3 is CSVPEGAGELFF. The CDR3 DNA reads as TGCAGCGTCCCTGAGGGGGCCGGGGAGCTGTTTTTT.